Following are 19 T cell receptor beta chains from one sample sequenced in a study of T cells in Graves' hyperthyroidism and ophthalmopathy. What was amplified from RNA transcripts were TCR beta CDR3 regions. TCR CDR3 underwent first-round RT-PCR with the HTBI primer set. One entry per CDR3 protein results from TCRdb running MiXCR on the multiplex PCR reads. Among 650,000 to 850,000 distinct CDR3 sequences listed, around a sixth were seen once. The sample comprised blood. The origin of the receptors is a woman between 45 and 65 years old with Graves' hyperthyroidism that later progressed to Graves' ophthalmopathy.

The chain combines TRBV7-2 with TRBJ2-1, with 7 bases aligning to TRBD2. Germline CDR1 is SGHTA and CDR2 is FQGNSA. With V trimmed by 1 base and J by 7 bases, 4 bases remained unmatched. CDR3 size: 14 residues. The CDR3 coding sequence is TGTGCCAGCAGCTTAGAACTAGCGCGGAATGAGCAGTTCTTC. It specifies CASSLELARNEQFF.

This clonotype was recorded at least ten times. The genes are TRBV5-1 and TRBJ2-4; TRBD1 matches at 7 bases. The CDR3 consists of 12 residues. Germline CDR1 reads SGHRS; CDR2 reads YFSETQ. J was trimmed by 7 bases and V by 4 bases; bases with no gene match: 2. CDR3 sequence reads: CASSDRANIQYF. The CDR3 DNA sequence: TGCGCCAGCAGCGACAGGGCCAACATTCAGTACTTC.

This clonotype was found once. The rearrangement joins TRBV19 to TRBJ2-1; D gene ambiguous. V gave up 1 base and J gave up 6 bases, with 10 bases separating them. Germline CDR1 is LNHDA and CDR2 is SQIVND (reference sequence). The CDR3 covers 14 residues. DNA of the CDR3: TGTGCCAGTAGTATAGGTCTGGGCTCCAATGAGCAGTTCTTC. Residues: CASSIGLGSNEQFF.

This clonotype was counted at least ten times. CDR3 sequence reads: CAWSPRDTEAFF. The CDR3 DNA is TGTGCCTGGAGTCCTCGGGACACTGAAGCTTTCTTT. The V gene is TRBV30, the J gene TRBJ1-1; D is ambiguous. This CDR3 has 12 residues. In germline, CDR1 is GTSNPN, CDR2 SVGIG (reference sequence). V was clipped by 2 bases and J by 3 bases, with 7 bases between them. Supplemented by reference TRBV30 and TRBJ1-1, the full variable domain reads SQTIHQWPATLVQPVGSPLSLECTVEGTSNPNLYWYRQAAGRGLQLLFYSVGIGQISSEVPQNLSASRPQDRQFILSSKKLLLSDSGFYLCAWSPRDTEAFFGQGTRLTVV.

This chain uses TRBV12-3 or TRBV12-4 with TRBJ1-4, with D possibly TRBD1 on 5 matching bases. Trimming pared 1 base from V and 7 bases from J, leaving 10 bases between. The CDR3 sequence is 14 residues long. CDR3 DNA sequence: TGTGCCAGCAGTTTAGGGGACGGAGGTGAAAAACTGTTTTTT. Translated, it gives CASSLGDGGEKLFF.

The sample holds many counts of this clonotype. The V and J genes are TRBV11-3 and TRBJ2-2; no clear D. The CDR3 extends over 15 amino acids. Trimming took 5 bases from V and 5 from J, leaving 15 bases between them. Germline V gene data show CDR1 as SGHNT and CDR2 as YENEEA. CDR3 sequence: CASSPTGRSTGELFF. CDR3 nucleotide sequence: TGTGCCAGCAGCCCCACTGGCAGGTCAACCGGGGAGCTGTTTTTT.

This clonotype has at least ten counts. This chain links TRBV5-5 with TRBJ1-2; D is ambiguous. The CDR3 covers 16 residues. Trimming pared 0 bases from V and 0 bases from J, leaving 12 bases between. CDR1 is SGHKS and CDR2 is YYEKEE in the germline V gene (reference sequence). The CDR3 protein is CASSLGGVQANYGYTF. The CDR3 nucleotides read TGTGCCAGCAGCTTGGGAGGAGTTCAAGCTAACTATGGCTACACCTTC.

The rearrangement links TRBV27 to TRBJ2-1; the D gene could be TRBD1 or TRBD2 (6 bases each). Trimming pared 5 bases from V and 2 bases from J, leaving 19 bases between. The CDR3 consists of 17 residues. In germline, CDR1 is MNHEY, CDR2 SMNVEV (reference sequence). The CDR3 spells CASSPGEGTTAYNEQFF. The CDR3 DNA sequence: TGTGCCAGCAGTCCGGGGGAAGGGACAACTGCCTACAATGAGCAGTTCTTC.

This clonotype was seen many times. V is TRBV7-2 and J is TRBJ2-4; 9 positions match TRBD1. Unmatched junction bases numbered 13, after V lost 4 bases and J lost 0 bases. CDR3 length: 19 residues. Germline V gene sequence: CDR1 SGHTA, CDR2 FQGNSA. Here the CDR3 DNA reads TGTGCCAGCAGCTCCGGGACAGGGAATCTGCTACTAGCCAAAAACATTCAGTACTTC. Protein product: CASSSGTGNLLLAKNIQYF.

This clonotype was seen a few times. The gene calls are TRBV20-1 and TRBJ1-2; D remains ambiguous. Germline V gene data show CDR1 as DFQATT and CDR2 as SNEGSKA (reference sequence). V gave up 0 bases and J gave up 8 bases, with 16 bases separating them. CDR3 length equals 14 residues. The CDR3 bases are TGCAGTGCTAGAGATCGTCGAGTGAGTAAAGGCTACACCTTC. It specifies CSARDRRVSKGYTF.

This clonotype appeared many times. This chain connects TRBV5-1 to TRBJ2-2; TRBD1 matches at 7 bases. Germline assignment: CDR1 SGHRS and CDR2 YFSETQ. The CDR3 has 16 residues. J gave up 0 bases and V 7 bases, and 9 bases lay outside the gene matches. Here the CDR3 DNA reads TGCGCCAGCGGAATGACAGGGAAAACGAACACCGGGGAGCTGTTTTTT. Translated: CASGMTGKTNTGELFF.

Ten or more counts support this clonotype. The chain is built from TRBV7-3 and TRBJ2-3, with D tentatively TRBD1 or TRBD2 (6 bases each). This CDR3 is 15 amino acids long. Germline CDR1 reads SGHTA; CDR2 reads FQGTGA. Trimming left V 2 bases short and J 4 bases short, with 13 bases between. CDR3 residues: CASSLVGGRSDTQYF. In DNA, the CDR3 is TGTGCCAGCAGCTTAGTTGGGGGGCGCTCAGATACGCAGTATTTT. Supplemented by reference TRBV7-3 and TRBJ2-3, the full variable domain reads GAGVSQTPSNKVTEKGKYVELRCDPISGHTALYWYRQSLGQGPEFLIYFQGTGAADDSGLPNDRFFAVRPEGSVSTLKIQRTERGDSAVYLCASSLVGGRSDTQYFGPGTRLTVL.

This clonotype was counted ten times or more. The V gene is TRBV7-9, the J gene TRBJ2-3, with TRBD1 as a possible D gene (6 bases). V was clipped by 4 bases and J by 3 bases, with 17 bases between them. The CDR3 runs 16 residues. Germline V lookup: CDR1 SEHNR, CDR2 FQNEAQ (reference sequence). The CDR3, as DNA: TGTGCCAGCAGCTGGACACAGGGAGAATTAACAGATACGCAGTATTTT. As protein: CASSWTQGELTDTQYF.

This clonotype was observed a handful of times. V usage is TRBV4-1 and J usage is TRBJ2-1, with 8 positions matching TRBD1. CDR1 MGHRA and CDR2 YSYEKL come from the germline V gene. CDR3 length equals 16 residues. Trimming at V came to 1 base and at J to 3 bases, leaving 5 bases not matched to a gene. CDR3 sequence reads: CASSQARDRIYNEQFF. CDR3 DNA sequence: TGCGCCAGCAGCCAAGCACGGGACAGGATCTACAATGAGCAGTTCTTC.

The CDR3 spells CASRLRGKGNSPLHF. In DNA form, the CDR3 reads TGTGCCAGCAGGTTACGGGGGAAAGGGAATTCACCCCTCCACTTT. The rearrangement links TRBV6-2 or TRBV6-3 to TRBJ1-6; a weak D match, TRBD1 (5 bases). CDR3 length equals 15 residues. CDR1 MNHEY and CDR2 SVGEGT come from the germline V gene. Trimming took 6 bases from V and 7 from J, leaving 16 bases between them.

A remark on this clonotype: Its ends do not fully match the called genes, so a read error is possible. The rearrangement links TRBV5-1 to TRBJ1-3, with D unclear. CDR1 SGHRS and CDR2 YFSETQ come from the germline V gene. This CDR3 contains 13 residues. The CDR3 sequence is CASSLDSASSADF. The DNA for the CDR3 is TGCGCCAGCAGCTTAGATTCGGCCTCGTCGGCGGATTTT.

This clonotype was seen just once. The germline gene is not matched at one end of the junction; a read error may be the cause. This chain connects TRBV3-1 to TRBJ1-1; D unresolved. The CDR3 has 14 amino acids. Germline V gives CDR1 LGHDT, CDR2 YNNKEL (reference sequence). CDR3 coding DNA: TGTGCCAGCAGCCAAGCGTGGGGAACAACTGGAGCTTTCTTT. Residues: CASSQAWGTTGAFF.

Ten or more counts support this clonotype. V gene TRBV7-2 combines with J gene TRBJ2-5; D is perhaps TRBD1 (6 bases). The CDR3 sequence is 14 residues long. CDR1 is SGHTA and CDR2 is FQGNSA in the germline V gene. The V gene lost 0 bases and the J gene lost 6 bases, with 11 bases spanning the gap. CDR3: CASSLAIGGKTQYF. The CDR3 DNA reads TGTGCCAGCAGCTTAGCGATAGGGGGAAAGACCCAGTACTTC.

This clonotype appeared a few times. The chain recombines TRBV19 with TRBJ1-3; D is undetermined. This CDR3 comprises 15 residues. Trimming pared 2 bases from V and 0 bases from J, leaving 8 bases between. The germline CDR1 and CDR2 sequences are LNHDA and SQIVND (reference sequence). CDR3 loop: CASSIRMVSGNTIYF. The CDR3 DNA is TGTGCCAGTAGTATAAGGATGGTCTCTGGAAACACCATATATTTT.